One sample yielded the 9 T cell receptor beta chains listed below, sequenced in a study of blood T cell repertoires in COVID-19 (dated by TCRdb to 2018 to 2021). The method behind the library was the immunoSEQ multiplex PCR assay. TCRdb limited this immuneACCESS table to in-frame rearrangements with V and J called. A share of clones is missing; checked studies link under half to unresolved V genes, and the rest is unexplained. The sample table contains about 310,000 clones; only one count was recorded for about 87% of them. The top ten clonotypes cover 1% to 1.5% of the sample. The sequencing input was peripheral blood. These receptors originate from a man in his 70s with acute or convalescent COVID-19.

For the CDR3, the DNA is TGTGCCAGCAGTATAAGTAGCGGGTCGCGCACAGATACGCAGTATTTT. Amino acids: CASSISSGSRTDTQYF. The V gene is TRBV28, the J gene TRBJ2-3, with 7 positions matching TRBD2. The CDR3 runs to 16 residues. After removal of 5 bases from V and 1 base from J, the junction contained 9 bases not matched to a gene. CDR1 is MDHEN and CDR2 is SYDVKM in the germline V gene.

This clone was seen a single time. CDR3 sequence: CASSYDRASSPLHF. As DNA, the CDR3 is TGTGCCAGCAGCTACGACAGGGCCAGTTCACCCCTCCACTTT. V and J are TRBV5-5 and TRBJ1-6; TRBD1 aligns across 7 bases. CDR3 size: 14 residues. V was clipped by 3 bases and J by 9 bases; unmatched bases: 6. Germline CDR1 reads SGHKS; CDR2 reads YYEKEE (reference sequence).

The rearrangement joins TRBV5-1 to TRBJ2-7; 11 nucleotides line up with TRBD1. CDR1 is SGHRS, CDR2 YFSETQ, per germline. V lost 4 bases, J lost 3 bases, and 3 bases stayed unmatched. This CDR3 comprises 14 residues. The CDR3 loop reads CASSRTGGGYEQYF. For the CDR3, the DNA is TGCGCCAGCAGCCGGACAGGGGGCGGCTACGAGCAGTACTTC.

The rearrangement links TRBV19 to TRBJ2-5; a weak D match, TRBD2 (6 bases). Per the germline V gene, CDR1 is LNHDA and CDR2 is SQIVND (reference sequence). This CDR3 is 15 amino acids long. Trimming shortened V by 0 bases and J by 0 bases, and 8 bases separated the two germline ends. CDR3 sequence: CASSIDREYQETQYF. The CDR3 DNA is TGTGCCAGTAGTATAGACCGGGAGTACCAAGAGACCCAGTACTTC.

This chain uses TRBV7-2 with TRBJ2-2, with D hard to call. Germline V gene sequence: CDR1 SGHTA, CDR2 FQGNSA. The germline V and J ends were trimmed by 3 bases and 7 bases, with 15 bases remaining between them. This CDR3 has 15 residues. DNA for the CDR3: TGTGCCAGCAGCTTCTTCATGGCAGTCGACGGGGAGCTGTTTTTT. As protein: CASSFFMAVDGELFF.

This chain joins TRBV4-3 and TRBJ1-2, with D possibly TRBD1 on 6 matching bases. Germline V gene data show CDR1 as LGHNA and CDR2 as YSLEER. The CDR3 consists of 16 residues. V shed 2 bases and J shed 5 bases, with 18 bases lying between them. The DNA of the CDR3 is TGCGCCAGCAGCCAAATCACCGGGGGGCTACTATATGGCTACACCTTC. Protein product: CASSQITGGLLYGYTF.

The CDR3 loop reads CASSRGLAGVATDTQYF. CDR3 sequence (DNA): TGTGCCAGCAGCCGGGGACTAGCGGGAGTAGCCACAGATACGCAGTATTTT. The J gene is TRBJ2-3, the V gene TRBV4-2; 14 bases align to TRBD2. V gave up 4 bases and J gave up 2 bases; unmatched junction bases: 5. This CDR3 region has 17 residues. In germline, CDR1 is LGHNA, CDR2 YNFKEQ.

This clone was seen once. The gene calls are TRBV3-1 (or the pseudogene TRBV3-2) and TRBJ1-1; D gene unclear. This CDR3 region has 16 residues. CDR1 and CDR2 (germline): LGHDT, YNNKEL (reference sequence). The V end lost 2 bases, the J end lost 1 base, and 14 bases lay between the germline ends. Here the CDR3 reads CASSQQPLRENTEAFF. CDR3 nucleotides: TGTGCCAGCAGCCAACAGCCCCTCCGGGAGAACACTGAAGCTTTCTTT.

V usage is TRBV12-3 or TRBV12-4 and J usage is TRBJ2-5; perhaps TRBD2 as D (6 bases). This CDR3 is built from 12 residues. Trimming pared 6 bases from V and 4 bases from J, leaving 9 bases between. CDR3 in amino acids: CASRLGGETQYF. The CDR3 DNA is TGTGCCAGCAGGCTGGGAGGAGAGACCCAGTACTTC.